The source of this T cell receptor beta chain is a study of control samples from healthy donors and cancer patients. Data came from immunoSEQ multiplex PCR; TCRdb stores just in-frame clones and leaves some out. The sample records 200,000 to 250,000 clones, just under 95% being singletons. Germline values: CDR1 SEHNR, CDR2 FQNEAQ (reference sequence). This CDR3 is built from 15 residues. Trimming left V 8 bases short and J 0 bases short, with 17 bases between. The gene calls are TRBV7-9 and TRBJ2-7, with D possibly TRBD2 on 7 matching bases. The clonotype comes from a man aged 50 to 60 in good health. Sequencing was performed on blood. The CDR3 region has the DNA TGTGCCAGCCTTAGGGGGGGGCAGAACTCCTACGAGCAGTACTTC. Translation: CASLRGGQNSYEQYF.